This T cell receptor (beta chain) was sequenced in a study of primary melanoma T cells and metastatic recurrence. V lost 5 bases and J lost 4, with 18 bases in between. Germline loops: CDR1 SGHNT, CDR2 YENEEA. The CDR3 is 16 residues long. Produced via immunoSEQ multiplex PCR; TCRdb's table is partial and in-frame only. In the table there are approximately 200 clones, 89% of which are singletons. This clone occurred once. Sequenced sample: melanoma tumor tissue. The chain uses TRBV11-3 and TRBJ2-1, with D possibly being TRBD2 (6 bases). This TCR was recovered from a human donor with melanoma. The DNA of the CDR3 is TGTGCCAGCAGCCTCATGCGCGGGATGGCGTACAATGAGCAGTTCTTC. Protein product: CASSLMRGMAYNEQFF.